The 21 T cell receptor beta chains listed next were all sequenced from one sample in a study of glioma-infiltrating T cells. The iRepertoire nested amplicon-rescue multiplex PCR amplified TCR alpha and beta CDR3s from RNA. TCRdb re-analysed the multiplex PCR reads in MiXCR, keeping a single row per CDR3 protein. The top ten hold around 5.8% of the sample, which has 40,000 or so distinct CDR3 sequences, 20% to 25% seen once. Sequencing was performed on glioma tissue, nonneoplastic brain tissue, or PBMCs (not recorded which). These receptors were collected from a human donor with low-grade glioma or glioblastoma, undergoing nonglioma brain surgery, or in good health (not recorded which).

The J gene is TRBJ2-1, the V gene TRBV5-6, with TRBD1 identical over 7 bases. The J segment lost 7 bases and the V segment lost 4 bases, leaving 2 bases of the junction unmatched. Germline V lookup: CDR1 SGHDT, CDR2 YYEEEE. CDR3 length: 12 amino acids. CDR3 loop: CASSRDSNEQFF. CDR3 DNA: TGTGCCAGCAGCCGGGACAGTAATGAGCAGTTCTTC.

Comments on this clonotype: One base away lies a much larger clone, so this may be a sequencing read error. The chain links TRBV12-3 or TRBV12-4 to TRBJ2-3, with 8 nucleotides matching TRBD2. CDR3 length equals 15 residues. The CDR3 spells CAGSLLAGPTDTQYF. The CDR3, as DNA: TGTGCCGGCAGTTTGTTAGCGGGACCCACAGATACGCAGTATTTT.

In its sample, this clonotype is medium-sized. The CDR3 loop reads CASRRGTSGGAYEQFF. DNA for the CDR3: TGTGCCAGCAGACGCGGAACTAGCGGGGGGGCATATGAGCAGTTCTTC. The chain joins TRBV6-1 to TRBJ2-1, with 13 bases aligning to TRBD2. CDR1 is MNHNS and CDR2 is SASEGT in the germline V gene. This CDR3 comprises 16 residues. V dropped 6 bases and J dropped 8; count of bases not matched to a gene: 10.

This clonotype was seen many times. This sequence joins TRBV28 and TRBJ2-3; D unresolved. V lost 7 bases and J 1 base, leaving 15 bases between the germline ends. The CDR3 is 15 residues long. The V gene's germline CDR1 is MDHEN and CDR2 SYDVKM. The CDR3 sequence is CASNTGSSRTDTQYF. The CDR3 DNA follows: TGTGCCAGCAATACCGGGTCATCCCGCACAGATACGCAGTATTTT.

In regard to this clonotype: A much larger clone differs from this one at a single base, so this may be a read error. As the CDR3 is not closed by the conserved phenylalanine or tryptophan, this likely results from a read error. The chain is built from TRBV7-2 and TRBJ2-7, with TRBD1 as a possible D gene (5 bases). The V gene's germline CDR1 is SGHTA and CDR2 FQGNSA. The CDR3 loop spans 13 amino acids. The V end lost 4 bases, the J end lost 2 bases, and 9 bases lay between the germline ends. DNA for the CDR3: TGTGCCAGCAGCTCGGACAAAACCTACGAGCAGTACCTC. It yields the protein CASSSDKTYEQYL.

The sample holds many counts of this clonotype. This chain joins TRBV18 and TRBJ2-3, with 9 positions matching TRBD1. Germline CDR1 reads KGHSH; CDR2 reads LQKENI. V was clipped by 5 bases and J by 6 bases; unmatched bases: 12. The CDR3 has 16 residues. CDR3 protein: CASSSLDRGFSDTQYF. The CDR3 DNA is TGTGCCAGCTCAAGCCTGGACAGGGGATTTTCGGATACGCAGTATTTT.

This clonotype has a count of ten or more. The V gene is TRBV10-2, the J gene TRBJ1-1, with 12 positions matching TRBD1. The ends lost 2 bases at V and 3 bases at J; junction bases unmatched: 7. Germline V gene lookup returns CDR1 WSHSY and CDR2 SAAADI. There are 17 residues in the CDR3. For the CDR3, the DNA is TGCGCCAGCAGTGAGAGTCCGGGACAGGGGGCGGACACTGAAGCTTTCTTT. This gives the protein CASSESPGQGADTEAFF.

This clonotype was seen at least ten times. This rearrangement joins TRBV24-1 to TRBJ2-1; D gene ambiguous. The CDR3 has 16 residues. Trimming pared 3 bases from V and 2 bases from J, leaving 13 bases between. From germline, CDR1 is KGHDR and CDR2 SFDVKD. This CDR3 is CATSDQPRTTYNEQFF. The CDR3 region has the DNA TGTGCCACCAGTGATCAACCCAGGACCACCTACAATGAGCAGTTCTTC.

This clonotype occurred a few times. V and J are TRBV5-6 and TRBJ2-3; D call uncertain. CDR3 length: 13 amino acids. The germline V and J ends were trimmed by 4 bases and 4 bases, with 10 bases remaining between them. Germline CDR1 is SGHDT and CDR2 is YYEEEE. DNA of the CDR3: TGTGCCAGCAGCCTGACACCTCCAGATACGCAGTATTTT. Translating gives CASSLTPPDTQYF.

The table lists this clonotype with many counts. The rearrangement joins TRBV12-3 or TRBV12-4 to TRBJ1-5; D uncertain. The germline V and J ends were trimmed by 6 bases and 2 bases, with 11 bases remaining between them. The CDR3 consists of 14 residues. As DNA, the CDR3 is TGTGCCAGCAGCTCCGGCAGTCGCAATCAGCCCCAGCATTTT. Its protein product is CASSSGSRNQPQHF.

The chain employs TRBV7-9 and TRBJ2-5; D might be TRBD1 (5 bases). Trimming cost V 7 bases and J 5 bases, with 11 bases left between them. There are 12 residues in the CDR3. Germline V gives CDR1 SEHNR, CDR2 FQNEAQ (reference sequence). The CDR3 region is CASNSGIETQYF. The DNA of the CDR3 is TGTGCCAGCAACTCAGGGATTGAGACCCAGTACTTC.

J is TRBJ2-7 and V is TRBV15, with 11 nucleotides matching TRBD2. This CDR3 contains 16 residues. The V gene end was trimmed by 3 bases and the J gene end by 3 bases; junction bases not matched to a gene: 7. Germline V gene lookup returns CDR1 LNHNV and CDR2 YYDKDF (reference sequence). CDR3 in DNA: TGTGCCACCAGCAGCCGGGGGACTAGCGGAAACTACGAGCAGTACTTC. Its protein product is CATSSRGTSGNYEQYF.

Note on this clonotype: A much more abundant neighbour one base away suggests this may be a read error. This chain links TRBV4-2 with TRBJ1-6, with D uncertain. This CDR3 comprises 12 residues. From germline, CDR1 is LGHNA and CDR2 YNFKEQ. The CDR3 DNA is TGTGCCAGCGGCCAAGATGTTTCACCCCTCCACTTT. Protein sequence: CASGQDVSPLHF.

The chain has TRBV18 and TRBJ1-1; tentatively, D is TRBD1 (6 bases). The CDR3 spans 15 residues. V was clipped by 5 bases and J by 1 base, with 14 bases between them. Germline CDR1 and CDR2: KGHSH and LQKENI. The CDR3 sequence: CASSGTTGANTEAFF. CDR3 coding DNA: TGTGCCAGCTCAGGTACGACAGGAGCGAACACTGAAGCTTTCTTT.

Within the sample, this clonotype is medium-sized. The V gene is TRBV27, the J gene TRBJ2-3; TRBD1 agrees at 7 bases. CDR3 length: 13 amino acids. V dropped 4 bases and J dropped 5; count of bases not matched to a gene: 3. CDR1 and CDR2 (germline): MNHEY, SMNVEV (reference sequence). CDR3 sequence reads: CASSSTGEDTQYF. The CDR3, as DNA: TGTGCCAGCAGTTCTACAGGGGAAGATACGCAGTATTTT.

The gene calls are TRBV4-1 and TRBJ2-1; weak D call: TRBD2 (5 bases). The CDR3 spans 16 residues. From germline, CDR1 is MGHRA and CDR2 YSYEKL. Trimming cost V 0 bases and J 0 bases, with 9 bases left between them. CDR3 loop: CASSQEATSSYNEQFF. CDR3 nucleotide sequence: TGCGCCAGCAGCCAAGAGGCAACTAGCTCCTACAATGAGCAGTTCTTC.

A remark on this clonotype: A much more abundant neighbour one base away suggests this may be a read error. This rearrangement joins TRBV7-2 to TRBJ1-3; D possibly corresponds to TRBD1 (6 bases). CDR3 length equals 13 residues. Looked up from germline, CDR1 is SGHTA and CDR2 is FQGNSA. Trimming took 4 bases from V and 4 from J, leaving 8 bases between them. The CDR3 here is CASSCGQGNTIYF. DNA for the CDR3: TGTGCCAGCAGCTGTGGACAGGGAAACACCATATATTTT.

This clonotype was found many times. The chain's CDR3 is CASSQVSQNDQPQHF. CDR3 DNA sequence: TGTGCCAGCAGCCAAGTATCCCAGAACGATCAGCCCCAGCATTTT. The chain carries TRBV4-2 and TRBJ1-5, with D unresolved. This CDR3 has 15 residues. Germline V CDR1 and CDR2: LGHNA, YNFKEQ. Trimming took 1 base from V and 5 from J, leaving 12 bases between them.

This clonotype was seen many times. The V call is TRBV12-3 or TRBV12-4, the J call TRBJ2-4; D is undetermined. The CDR3 has 16 residues. V was cut by 1 base and J by 0 bases, with 10 bases left in between. CDR3 sequence: CASSLGQVLAKNIQYF. DNA of the CDR3: TGTGCCAGCAGTTTAGGGCAGGTACTAGCCAAAAACATTCAGTACTTC.

With respect to this clonotype: This clone may be a read error of a much larger clone one base away. The genes are TRBV20-1 and TRBJ2-5; D possibly corresponds to TRBD1 (6 bases). The germline V and J ends were trimmed by 5 bases and 11 bases, with 27 bases remaining between them. The germline V gene encodes CDR1 DFQATT and CDR2 SNEGSKA (reference sequence). This CDR3 has 15 amino acids. The CDR3 DNA sequence: TGCAGTGCTCAAACCGGAGAAGGGGGTTACAATGAGCAGTACTTC. Translated: CSAQTGEGGYNEQYF.

This clonotype was detected only a few times. With a much larger clone just one base away, this may be a read error. CDR3 sequence reads: CARGQGDQPQHF. The CDR3 region has the DNA TGTGCCCGTGGACAGGGAGATCAGCCCCAGCATTTT. The chain employs TRBV28 and TRBJ1-5; 8 bases map to TRBD1. V trimming: 11 bases; J trimming: 5 bases; junction bases outside the gene matches: 5. This CDR3 is built from 12 residues. Per germline, CDR1 MDHEN and CDR2 SYDVKM.